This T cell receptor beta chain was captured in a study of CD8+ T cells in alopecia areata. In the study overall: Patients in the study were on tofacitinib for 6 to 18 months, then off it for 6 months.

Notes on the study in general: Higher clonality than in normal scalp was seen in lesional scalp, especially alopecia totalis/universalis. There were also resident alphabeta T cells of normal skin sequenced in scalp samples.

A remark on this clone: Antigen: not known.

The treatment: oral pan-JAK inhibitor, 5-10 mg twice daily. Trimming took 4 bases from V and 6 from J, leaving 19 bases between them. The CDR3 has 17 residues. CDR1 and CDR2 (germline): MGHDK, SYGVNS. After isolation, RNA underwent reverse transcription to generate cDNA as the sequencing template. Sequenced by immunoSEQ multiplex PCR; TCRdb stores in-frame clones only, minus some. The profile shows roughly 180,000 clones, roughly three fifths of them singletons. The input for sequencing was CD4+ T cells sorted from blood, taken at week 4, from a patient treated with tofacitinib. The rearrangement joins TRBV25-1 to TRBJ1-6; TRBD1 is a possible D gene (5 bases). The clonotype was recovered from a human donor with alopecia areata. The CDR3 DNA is TGTGCCAGCAGTGCCTCTCTCCCGGGGGTATCTAATTCACCCCTCCACTTT. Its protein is CASSASLPGVSNSPLHF.